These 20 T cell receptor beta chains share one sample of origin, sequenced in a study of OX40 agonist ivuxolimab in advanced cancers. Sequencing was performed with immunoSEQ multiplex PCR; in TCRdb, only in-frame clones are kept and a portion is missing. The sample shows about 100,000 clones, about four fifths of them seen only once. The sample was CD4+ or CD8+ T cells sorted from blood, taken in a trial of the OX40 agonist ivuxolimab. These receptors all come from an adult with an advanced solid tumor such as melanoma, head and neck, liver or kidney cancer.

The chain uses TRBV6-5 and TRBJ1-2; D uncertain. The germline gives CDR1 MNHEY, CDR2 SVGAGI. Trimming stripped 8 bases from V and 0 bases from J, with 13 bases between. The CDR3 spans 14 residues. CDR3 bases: TGTGCCAGCGGCTCGATCTTCCCTAACTATGGCTACACCTTC. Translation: CASGSIFPNYGYTF.

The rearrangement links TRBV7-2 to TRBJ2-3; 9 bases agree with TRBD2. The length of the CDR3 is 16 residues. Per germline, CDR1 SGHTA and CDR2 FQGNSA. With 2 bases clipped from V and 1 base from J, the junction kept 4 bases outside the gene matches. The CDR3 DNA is TGTGCCAGCAGCTTACTAGCGGGGCTTCGCACAGATACGCAGTATTTT. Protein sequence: CASSLLAGLRTDTQYF.

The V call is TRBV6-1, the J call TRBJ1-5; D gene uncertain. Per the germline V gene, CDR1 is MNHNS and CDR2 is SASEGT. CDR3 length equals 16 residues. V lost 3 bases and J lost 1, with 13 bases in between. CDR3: CASSDQGPGSNQPQHF. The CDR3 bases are TGTGCCAGCAGTGATCAAGGGCCCGGGAGCAATCAGCCCCAGCATTTT.

CDR3 protein: CASSLGWGPTNTEAFF. In DNA form, the CDR3 reads TGTGCCAGCAGCTTAGGATGGGGGCCTACGAACACTGAAGCTTTCTTT. This chain connects TRBV7-2 to TRBJ1-1; D is perhaps TRBD1 (6 bases). Trimming removed 1 base at V and 1 base at J, with 13 bases between. CDR3 size: 16 residues. CDR1 SGHTA and CDR2 FQGNSA come from the germline V gene. The variable domain in full, completed from reference TRBV7-2 and TRBJ1-1, reads GAGVSQSPSNKVTEKGKDVELRCDPISGHTALYWYRQSLGQGLEFLIYFQGNSAPDKSGLPSDRFSAERTGGSVSTLTIQRTQQEDSAVYLCASSLGWGPTNTEAFFGQGTRLTVV.

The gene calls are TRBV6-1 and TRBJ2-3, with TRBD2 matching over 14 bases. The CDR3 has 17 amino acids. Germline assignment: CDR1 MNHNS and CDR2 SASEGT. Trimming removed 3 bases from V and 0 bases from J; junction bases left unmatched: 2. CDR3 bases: TGTGCCAGCAGTGAGACTAGCGGGGGGGCTAGCACAGATACGCAGTATTTT. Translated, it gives CASSETSGGASTDTQYF.

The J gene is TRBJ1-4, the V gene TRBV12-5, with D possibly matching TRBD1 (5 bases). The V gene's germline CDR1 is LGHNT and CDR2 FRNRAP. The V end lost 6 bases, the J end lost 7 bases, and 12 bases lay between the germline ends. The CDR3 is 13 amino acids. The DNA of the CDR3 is TGTGCTAGTGGAATGGGGGGGAGTGAAAAACTGTTTTTT. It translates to CASGMGGSEKLFF.

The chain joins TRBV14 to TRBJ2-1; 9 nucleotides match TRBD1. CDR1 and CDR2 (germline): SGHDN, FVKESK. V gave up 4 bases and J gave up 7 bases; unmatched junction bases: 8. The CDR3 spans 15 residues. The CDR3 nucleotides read TGTGCCAGCAGCCGCTTGGACAGGGGAAGGAATGAGCAGTTCTTC. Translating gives CASSRLDRGRNEQFF.

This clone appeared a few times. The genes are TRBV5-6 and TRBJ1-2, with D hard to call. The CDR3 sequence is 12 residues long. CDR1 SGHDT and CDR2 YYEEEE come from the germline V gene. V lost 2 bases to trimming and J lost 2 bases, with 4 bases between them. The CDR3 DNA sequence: TGTGCCAGCAGCTTAGGGAACTATGGCTACACCTTC. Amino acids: CASSLGNYGYTF.

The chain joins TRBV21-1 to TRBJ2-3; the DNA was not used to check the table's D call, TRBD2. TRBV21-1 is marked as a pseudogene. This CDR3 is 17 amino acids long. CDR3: CASSPQPQRDFLDTQYF. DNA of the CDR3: TGTGCCAGCAGCCCTCAACCTCAACGGGACTTCCTCGATACGCAGTATTTT.

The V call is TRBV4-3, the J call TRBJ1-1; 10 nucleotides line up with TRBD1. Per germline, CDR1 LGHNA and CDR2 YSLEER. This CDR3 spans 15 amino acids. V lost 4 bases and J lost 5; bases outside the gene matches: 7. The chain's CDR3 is CASSPRDRGGTEAFF. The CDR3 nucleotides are TGCGCCAGCAGCCCCCGGGACAGGGGAGGGACTGAAGCTTTCTTT.

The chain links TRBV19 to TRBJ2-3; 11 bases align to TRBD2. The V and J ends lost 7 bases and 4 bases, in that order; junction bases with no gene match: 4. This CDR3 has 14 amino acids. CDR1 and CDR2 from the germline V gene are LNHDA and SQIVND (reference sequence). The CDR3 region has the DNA TGTGCCAGTAAAACTAGCGGGAGCGCAGATACGCAGTATTTT. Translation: CASKTSGSADTQYF.

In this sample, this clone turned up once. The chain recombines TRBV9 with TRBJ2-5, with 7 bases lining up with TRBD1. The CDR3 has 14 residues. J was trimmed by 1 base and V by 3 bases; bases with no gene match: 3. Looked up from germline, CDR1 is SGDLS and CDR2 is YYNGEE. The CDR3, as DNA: TGTGCCAGCAGCGCGGACAGGACCCAAGAGACCCAGTACTTC. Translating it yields CASSADRTQETQYF.

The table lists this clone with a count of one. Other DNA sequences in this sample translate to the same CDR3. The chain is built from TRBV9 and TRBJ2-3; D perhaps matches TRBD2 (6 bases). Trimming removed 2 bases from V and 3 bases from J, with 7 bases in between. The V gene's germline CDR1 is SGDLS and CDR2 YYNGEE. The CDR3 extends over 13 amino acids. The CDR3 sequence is CASSVGGTDTQYF. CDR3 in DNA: TGTGCCAGCAGCGTCGGGGGAACAGATACGCAGTATTTT.

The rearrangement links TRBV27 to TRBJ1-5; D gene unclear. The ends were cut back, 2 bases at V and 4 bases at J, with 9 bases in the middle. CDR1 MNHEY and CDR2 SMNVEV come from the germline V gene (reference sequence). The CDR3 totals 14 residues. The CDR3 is CASSLRRLNQPQHF. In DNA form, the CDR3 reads TGTGCCAGCAGTTTACGGCGGTTGAATCAGCCCCAGCATTTT.

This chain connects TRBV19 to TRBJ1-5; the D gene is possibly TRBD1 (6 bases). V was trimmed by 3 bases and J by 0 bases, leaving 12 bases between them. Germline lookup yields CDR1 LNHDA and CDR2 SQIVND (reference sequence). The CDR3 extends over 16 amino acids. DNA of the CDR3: TGTGCCAGTAGTATTTCAGGGGTCTATAGCAATCAGCCCCAGCATTTT. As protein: CASSISGVYSNQPQHF.

CDR3 DNA sequence: TGTGCCAGCAGCTTGTTTGGGACGCTCGGCTACACCTTC. Translation gives CASSLFGTLGYTF. The rearrangement joins TRBV5-6 to TRBJ1-2; D is possibly TRBD1 (5 bases). The CDR3 length is 13 residues. Trimming removed 1 base at V and 8 bases at J, with 12 bases between. Germline values: CDR1 SGHDT, CDR2 YYEEEE.

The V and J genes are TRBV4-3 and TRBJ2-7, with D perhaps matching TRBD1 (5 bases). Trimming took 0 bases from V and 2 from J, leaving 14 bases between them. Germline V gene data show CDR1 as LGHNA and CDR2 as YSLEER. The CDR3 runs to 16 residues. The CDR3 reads CASSQDLRAPTYEQYF. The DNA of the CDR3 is TGCGCCAGCAGCCAAGATCTCAGGGCCCCCACCTACGAGCAGTACTTC.

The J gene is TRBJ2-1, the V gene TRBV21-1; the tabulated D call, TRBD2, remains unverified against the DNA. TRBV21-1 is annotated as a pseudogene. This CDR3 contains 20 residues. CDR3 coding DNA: TGTGCCAGCAGCAAAGAAAGGGGGACTAGCGGCACCTACTCCTACAATGAGCAGTTCTTC. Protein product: CASSKERGTSGTYSYNEQFF.

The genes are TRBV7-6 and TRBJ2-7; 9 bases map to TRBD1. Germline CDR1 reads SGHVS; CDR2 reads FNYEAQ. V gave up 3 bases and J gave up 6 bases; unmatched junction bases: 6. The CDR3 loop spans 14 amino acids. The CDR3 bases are TGTGCCAGCAGCTTCCTAGGGACAGGGCGCGAGCAGTACTTC. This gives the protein CASSFLGTGREQYF.

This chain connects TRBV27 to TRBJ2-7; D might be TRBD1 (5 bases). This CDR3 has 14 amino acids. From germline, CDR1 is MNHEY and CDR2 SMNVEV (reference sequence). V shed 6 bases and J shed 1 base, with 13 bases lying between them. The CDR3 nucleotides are TGTGCCAGCAGGCTGGACACCAGGTCCTACGAGCAGTACTTC. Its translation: CASRLDTRSYEQYF.